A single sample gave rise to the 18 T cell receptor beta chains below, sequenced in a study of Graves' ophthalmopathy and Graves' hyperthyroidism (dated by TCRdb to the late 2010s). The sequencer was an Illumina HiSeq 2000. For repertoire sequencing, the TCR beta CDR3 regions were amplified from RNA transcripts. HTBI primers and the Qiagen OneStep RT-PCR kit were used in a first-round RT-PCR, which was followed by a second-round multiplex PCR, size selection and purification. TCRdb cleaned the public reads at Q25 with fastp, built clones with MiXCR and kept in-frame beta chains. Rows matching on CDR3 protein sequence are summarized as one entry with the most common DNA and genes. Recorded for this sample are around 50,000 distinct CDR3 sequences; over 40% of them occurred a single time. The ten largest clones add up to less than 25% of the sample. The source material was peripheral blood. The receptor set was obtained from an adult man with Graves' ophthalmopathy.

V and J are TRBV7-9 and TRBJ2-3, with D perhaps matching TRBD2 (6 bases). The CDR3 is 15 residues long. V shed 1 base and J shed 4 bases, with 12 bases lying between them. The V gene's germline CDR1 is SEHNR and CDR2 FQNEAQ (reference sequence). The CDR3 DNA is TGTGCCAGCAGCTTAGGGGGCGGGGCCTCAGATACGCAGTATTTT. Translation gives CASSLGGGASDTQYF.

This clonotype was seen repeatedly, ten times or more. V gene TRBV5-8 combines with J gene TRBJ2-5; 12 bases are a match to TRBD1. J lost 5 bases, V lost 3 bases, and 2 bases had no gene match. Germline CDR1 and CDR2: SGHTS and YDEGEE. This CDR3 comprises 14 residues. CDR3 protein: CASSWDRGRETQYF. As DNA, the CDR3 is TGTGCCAGCAGCTGGGACAGGGGGCGCGAGACCCAGTACTTC.

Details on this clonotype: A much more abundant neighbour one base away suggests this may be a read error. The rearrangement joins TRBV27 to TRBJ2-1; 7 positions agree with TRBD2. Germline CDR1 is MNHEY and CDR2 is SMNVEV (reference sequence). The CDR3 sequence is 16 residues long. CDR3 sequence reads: CASSLSPGRAYNEQSF. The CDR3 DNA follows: TGTGCCAGCAGTTTATCGCCGGGGAGGGCCTACAATGAGCAGTCCTTC.

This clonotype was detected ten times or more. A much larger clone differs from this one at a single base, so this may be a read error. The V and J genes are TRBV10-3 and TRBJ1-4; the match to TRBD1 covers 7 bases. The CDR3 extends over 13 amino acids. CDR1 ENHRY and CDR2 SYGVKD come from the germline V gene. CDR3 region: CAIRGQSGEKLCF. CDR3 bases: TGTGCCATCAGGGGACAGTCGGGAGAAAAACTGTGTTTT.

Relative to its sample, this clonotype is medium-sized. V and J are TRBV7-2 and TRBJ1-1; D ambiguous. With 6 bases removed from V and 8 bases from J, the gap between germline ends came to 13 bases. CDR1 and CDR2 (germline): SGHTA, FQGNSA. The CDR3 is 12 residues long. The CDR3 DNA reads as TGTGCCAGCAGTGCTGGAGGGTGGGAAGCTTTCTTT. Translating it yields CASSAGGWEAFF. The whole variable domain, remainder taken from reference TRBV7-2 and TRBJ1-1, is GAGVSQSPSNKVTEKGKDVELRCDPISGHTALYWYRQSLGQGLEFLIYFQGNSAPDKSGLPSDRFSAERTGGSVSTLTIQRTQQEDSAVYLCASSAGGWEAFFGQGTRLTVV.

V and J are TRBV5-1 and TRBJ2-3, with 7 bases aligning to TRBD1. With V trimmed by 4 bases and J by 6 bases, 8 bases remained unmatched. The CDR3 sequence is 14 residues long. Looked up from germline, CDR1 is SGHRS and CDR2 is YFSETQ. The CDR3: CASSPTGMDDTQYF. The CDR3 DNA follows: TGCGCCAGCAGCCCGACAGGGATGGACGATACGCAGTATTTT. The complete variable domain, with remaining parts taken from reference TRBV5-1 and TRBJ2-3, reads KAGVTQTPRYLIKTRGQQVTLSCSPISGHRSVSWYQQTPGQGLQFLFEYFSETQRNKGNFPGRFSGRQFSNSRSEMNVSTLELGDSALYLCASSPTGMDDTQYFGPGTRLTVL.

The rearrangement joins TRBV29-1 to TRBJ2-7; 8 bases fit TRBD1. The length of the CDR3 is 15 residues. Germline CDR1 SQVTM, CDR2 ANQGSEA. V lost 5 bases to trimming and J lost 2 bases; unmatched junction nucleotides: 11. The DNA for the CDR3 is TGCAGCGTTAAACATAGGACAGGGCATACCTACGAGCAGTACTTC. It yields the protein CSVKHRTGHTYEQYF.

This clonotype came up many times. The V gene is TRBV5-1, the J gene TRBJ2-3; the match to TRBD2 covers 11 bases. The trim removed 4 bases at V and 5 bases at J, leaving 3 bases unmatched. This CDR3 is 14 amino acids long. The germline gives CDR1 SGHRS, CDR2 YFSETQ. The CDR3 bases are TGCGCCAGCAGCGCCGGGACTAGCGGAGATACGCAGTATTTT. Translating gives CASSAGTSGDTQYF.

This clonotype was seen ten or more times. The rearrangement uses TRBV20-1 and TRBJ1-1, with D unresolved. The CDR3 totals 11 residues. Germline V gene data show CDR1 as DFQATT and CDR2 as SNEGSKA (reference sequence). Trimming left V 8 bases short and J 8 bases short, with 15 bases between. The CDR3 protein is CSPPWSDEAFF. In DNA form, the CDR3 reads TGCAGTCCCCCCTGGTCAGACGAAGCTTTCTTT.

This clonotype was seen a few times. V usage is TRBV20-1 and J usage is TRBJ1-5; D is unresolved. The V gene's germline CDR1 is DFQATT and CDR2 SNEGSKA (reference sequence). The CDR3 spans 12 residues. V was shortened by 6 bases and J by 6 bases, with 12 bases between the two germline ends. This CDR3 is CSAGGPGQPQHF. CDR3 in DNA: TGCAGTGCGGGCGGTCCAGGTCAGCCCCAGCATTTT.

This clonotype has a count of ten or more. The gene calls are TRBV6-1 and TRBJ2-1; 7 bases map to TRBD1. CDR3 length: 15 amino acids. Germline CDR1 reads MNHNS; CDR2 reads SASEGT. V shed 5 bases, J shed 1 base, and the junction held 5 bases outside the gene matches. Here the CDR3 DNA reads TGTGCCAGCAGTCGACAGGGATCATCCTACAATGAGCAGTTCTTC. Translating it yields CASSRQGSSYNEQFF.

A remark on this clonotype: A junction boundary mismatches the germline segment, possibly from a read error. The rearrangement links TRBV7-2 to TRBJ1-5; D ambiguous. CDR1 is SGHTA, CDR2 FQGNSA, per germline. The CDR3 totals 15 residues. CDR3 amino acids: CACSLDFGGNQPQHF. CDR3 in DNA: TGTGCCTGCAGCTTAGATTTCGGAGGGAATCAGCCCCAGCATTTT.

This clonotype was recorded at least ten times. The CDR3, as DNA: TGTGCCAGCAGAACTAGCTCCTACGAGCAGTACTTC. It encodes CASRTSSYEQYF. J is TRBJ2-7 and V is TRBV28, with D possibly TRBD2 on 5 matching bases. Trimming took 6 bases from V and 0 from J, leaving 6 bases between them. The CDR3 loop spans 12 amino acids. Germline CDR1 and CDR2: MDHEN and SYDVKM.

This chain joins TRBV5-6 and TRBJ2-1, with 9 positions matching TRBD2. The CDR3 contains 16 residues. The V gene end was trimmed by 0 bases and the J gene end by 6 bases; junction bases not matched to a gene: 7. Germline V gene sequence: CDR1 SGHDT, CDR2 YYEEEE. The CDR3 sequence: CASSLVAGGLGNEQFF. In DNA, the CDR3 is TGTGCCAGCAGCTTGGTGGCGGGGGGGCTGGGCAATGAGCAGTTCTTC. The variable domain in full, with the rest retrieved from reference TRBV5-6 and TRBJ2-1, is DAGVTQSPTHLIKTRGQQVTLRCSPKSGHDTVSWYQQALGQGPQFIFQYYEEEERQRGNFPDRFSGHQFPNYSSELNVNALLLGDSALYLCASSLVAGGLGNEQFFGPGTRLTVL.

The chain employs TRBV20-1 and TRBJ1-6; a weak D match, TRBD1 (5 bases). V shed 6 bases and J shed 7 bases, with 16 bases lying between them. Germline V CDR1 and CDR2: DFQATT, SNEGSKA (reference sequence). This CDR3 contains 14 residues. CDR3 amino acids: CSAPLGRTNSPLHF. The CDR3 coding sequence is TGCAGTGCACCCCTGGGACGGACGAATTCACCCCTCCACTTT.

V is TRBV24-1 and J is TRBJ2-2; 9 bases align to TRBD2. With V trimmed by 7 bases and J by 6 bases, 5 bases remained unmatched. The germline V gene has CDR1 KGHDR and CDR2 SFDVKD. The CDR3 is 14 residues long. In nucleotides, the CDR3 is TGTGCCACCAGCGGTAGCGGGAGTTCCGGGGAGCTGTTTTTT. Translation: CATSGSGSSGELFF.

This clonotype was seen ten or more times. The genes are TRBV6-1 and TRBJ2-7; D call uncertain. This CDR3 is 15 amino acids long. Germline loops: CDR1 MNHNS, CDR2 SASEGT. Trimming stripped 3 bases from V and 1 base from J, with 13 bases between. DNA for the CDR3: TGTGCCAGCAGTGAGTTTAAGGGCATATCCTACGAGCAGTACTTC. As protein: CASSEFKGISYEQYF.

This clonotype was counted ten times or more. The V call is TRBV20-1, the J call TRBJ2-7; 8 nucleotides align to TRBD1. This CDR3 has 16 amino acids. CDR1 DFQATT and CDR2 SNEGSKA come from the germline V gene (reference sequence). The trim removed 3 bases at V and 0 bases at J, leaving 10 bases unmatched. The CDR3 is CSASVTGERLSYEQYF. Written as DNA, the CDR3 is TGCAGTGCTAGTGTGACAGGGGAACGGCTCTCCTACGAGCAGTACTTC.